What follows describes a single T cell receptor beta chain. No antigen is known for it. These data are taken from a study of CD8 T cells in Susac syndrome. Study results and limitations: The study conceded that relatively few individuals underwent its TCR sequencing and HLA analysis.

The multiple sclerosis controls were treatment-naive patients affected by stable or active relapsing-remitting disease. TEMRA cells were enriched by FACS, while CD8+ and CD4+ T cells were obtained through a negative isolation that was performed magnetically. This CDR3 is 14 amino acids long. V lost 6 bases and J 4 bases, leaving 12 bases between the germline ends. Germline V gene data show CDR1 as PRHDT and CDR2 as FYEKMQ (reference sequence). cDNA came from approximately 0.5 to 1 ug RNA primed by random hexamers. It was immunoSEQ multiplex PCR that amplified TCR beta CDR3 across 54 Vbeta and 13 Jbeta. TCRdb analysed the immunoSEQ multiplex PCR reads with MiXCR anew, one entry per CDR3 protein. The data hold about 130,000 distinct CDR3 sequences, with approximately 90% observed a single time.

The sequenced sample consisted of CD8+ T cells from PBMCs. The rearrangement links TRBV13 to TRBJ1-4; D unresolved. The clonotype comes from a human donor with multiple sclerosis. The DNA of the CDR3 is TGTGCCAGCAGGTCGGGAGAGGGTAATGAAAAACTGTTTTTT. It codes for CASRSGEGNEKLFF.